This T cell receptor (beta chain) comes out of a study of T cell responses to AZD1222 COVID-19 vaccine. On this clone itself: The target antigen is unknown.

Broader study findings: Of spike-specific TCRs, nearly half reportedly target regions left unmutated in variants. Two AZD1222 doses significantly raised spike-specific TCR breadth and depth over controls. The span of vaccine-associated CD4 TCRs extended across spike, with dominance at 160-218 and 743-854. Seropositive status at baseline applied to only a handful of AZD1222 recipients.

Using immunoSEQ multiplex PCR, the repertoire was profiled, and TCRdb retains in-frame clones only, with some absent. Of 120,000 or so clones in the sample, roughly 90% were seen once. V lost 4 bases to trimming and J lost 11 bases, with 17 bases between them. The CDR3 extends over 13 amino acids. In germline, CDR1 is LNHDA, CDR2 SQIVND (reference sequence). The genes are TRBV19 and TRBJ1-1; the D is unclear. The source was peripheral blood, collected on day 0 of AZD1222 vaccination. The clonotype originates from an adult in good health. The DNA for the CDR3 is TGTGCCAGTAGTACCCCATATGGAGGGAACGCTTTCTTT. Its protein is CASSTPYGGNAFF.